This TCR beta chain was sequenced during a study of graft-versus-host responses after intestinal transplantation. The trim removed 5 bases at V and 5 bases at J, leaving 9 bases unmatched. Germline values: CDR1 SGDLS, CDR2 YYNGEE. The CDR3 length is 14 residues. On this clone: Antigen specificity is unknown.

TCRdb keeps only in-frame clones here, not all; method: immunoSEQ multiplex PCR. In the table there are approximately 82,000 clones, over 80% of which are singletons. The sample here was unstimulated CD8+ T cells sorted from spleen or lymph node cells, taken before transplant. This sequence joins TRBV9 and TRBJ1-1; 7 bases align to TRBD1. The source is a human donor who was the organ donor for an intestinal transplant. The chain's CDR3 is CASSSSGGWTEAFF. CDR3 bases: TGTGCCAGCAGTTCCTCAGGGGGGTGGACTGAAGCTTTCTTT.